This TCR beta chain was identified in a study of blood T cell repertoires in COVID-19. About the study: Acute-phase and convalescent COVID-19 samples originated in the United States, Italy and Spain. PBMCs, B-cell-depleted T cells, or T cells provided the cDNA or gDNA that made up the material.

Sequenced by immunoSEQ multiplex PCR; TCRdb stores in-frame clones only, minus some. The sample has around 310,000 clones; 75% to 95% are singletons. CDR3 size: 14 residues. Germline-derived CDR1 and CDR2 are SGHVT and SQSDAQ. Trimming pared 7 bases from V and 2 bases from J, leaving 15 bases between. This chain links TRBV7-4 with TRBJ2-7; TRBD1 is a possible D gene (6 bases). The source of this sequence is a woman aged 25-40 years with COVID-19, enrolled during active disease. The sequenced sample was peripheral blood. For the CDR3, the DNA is TGTGCCAGCACCCAAGATGGGGGCACCTACGAGCAGTACTTC. This sequence encodes CASTQDGGTYEQYF.